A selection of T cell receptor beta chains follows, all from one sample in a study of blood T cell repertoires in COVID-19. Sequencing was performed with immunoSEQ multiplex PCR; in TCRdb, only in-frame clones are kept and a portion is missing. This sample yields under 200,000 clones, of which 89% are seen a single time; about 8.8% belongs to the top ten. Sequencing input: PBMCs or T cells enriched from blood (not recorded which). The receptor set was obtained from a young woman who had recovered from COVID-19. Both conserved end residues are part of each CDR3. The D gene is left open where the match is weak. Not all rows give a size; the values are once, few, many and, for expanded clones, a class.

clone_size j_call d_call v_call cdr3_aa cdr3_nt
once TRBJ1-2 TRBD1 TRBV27 CASRTTGGHGYTF TGTGCCAGCAGGACGACAGGGGGCCATGGCTACACCTTC
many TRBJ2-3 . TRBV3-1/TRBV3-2 CASSPVRADTQYF TGTGCCAGCAGCCCAGTCAGGGCAGATACGCAGTATTTT
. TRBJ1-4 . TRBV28 CASSLRGTGITFNEKLFF TGTGCCAGCAGTTTACGGGGAACAGGGATTACATTTAATGAAAAACTGTTTTTT
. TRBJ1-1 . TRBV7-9 CASSLRTADTNTEAFF TGTGCCAGCAGCTTACGGACAGCCGATACGAACACTGAAGCTTTCTTT
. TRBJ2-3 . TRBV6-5 CASGQRGTTDTQYF TGTGCCAGCGGACAGAGGGGGACCACAGATACGCAGTATTTT
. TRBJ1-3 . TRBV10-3 CATTDRNTIYF TGTGCCACTACGGACAGAAACACCATATATTTT
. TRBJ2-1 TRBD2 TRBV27 CASSFRLAGANEQFF TGTGCCAGCAGTTTTAGACTAGCGGGGGCCAATGAGCAGTTCTTC
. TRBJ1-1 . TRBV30 CAWDTGKFAAFF TGTGCCTGGGATACAGGAAAGTTCGCCGCTTTCTTT
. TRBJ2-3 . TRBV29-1 CSVHEITDTQYF TGCAGCGTTCACGAGATCACAGATACGCAGTATTTT
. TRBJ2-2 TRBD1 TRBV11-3 CASSLGQRPTGELFF TGTGCCAGCAGCTTGGGACAGCGTCCCACCGGGGAGCTGTTTTTT
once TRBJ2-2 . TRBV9 CASSVPNTGELFF TGTGCCAGCAGCGTCCCTAACACCGGGGAGCTGTTTTTT
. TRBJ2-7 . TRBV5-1 CASFGDGSEQYF TGCGCCAGCTTCGGTGACGGGTCCGAGCAGTACTTC
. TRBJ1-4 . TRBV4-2 CASSLAGQKLFF TGTGCCAGCAGCCTTGCTGGCCAAAAACTGTTTTTT
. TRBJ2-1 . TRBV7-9 CASSLMLGGRRNEQFF TGTGCCAGCAGCTTAATGTTGGGGGGGCGCCGGAATGAGCAGTTCTTC
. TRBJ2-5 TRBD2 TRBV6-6 CASSYLGLAGLETQYF TGTGCCAGCAGTTATCTGGGACTAGCCGGTTTAGAGACCCAGTACTTC
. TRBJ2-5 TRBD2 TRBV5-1 CASSRTGGIETQYF TGCGCCAGCAGCAGGACGGGGGGAATAGAGACCCAGTACTTC
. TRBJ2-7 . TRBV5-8 CASSFNRDLYEQYF TGTGCCAGCAGCTTTAACAGGGACCTTTACGAGCAGTACTTC
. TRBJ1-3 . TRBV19 CASSTRLQGFGNTIYF TGTGCCAGTAGTACCCGACTACAGGGATTCGGAAACACCATATATTTT
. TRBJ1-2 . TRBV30 CAWTPSGDPIYGYTF TGTGCCTGGACCCCTTCAGGGGATCCCATCTATGGCTACACCTTC
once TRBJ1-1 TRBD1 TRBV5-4 CASSFPRDRDTEAFF TGTGCCAGCAGCTTCCCCCGGGACAGGGACACTGAAGCTTTCTTT
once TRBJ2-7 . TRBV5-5 CASSQGWILSSYEQYF TGTGCCAGCAGCCAGGGGTGGATCTTAAGCTCCTACGAGCAGTACTTC
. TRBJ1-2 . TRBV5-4 CASSHGQLLYGYTF TGTGCCAGCAGCCACGGACAGCTACTCTATGGCTACACCTTC
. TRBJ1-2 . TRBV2 CASGAVYGYTF TGTGCCAGCGGTGCAGTCTATGGCTACACCTTC
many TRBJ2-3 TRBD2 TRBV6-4 CASSDSASGGHTDTQYF TGTGCCAGCAGTGACTCGGCTAGCGGGGGGCACACAGATACGCAGTATTTT
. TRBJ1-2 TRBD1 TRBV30 CAWTGQGYGYTF TGTGCCTGGACGGGACAGGGCTATGGCTACACCTTC
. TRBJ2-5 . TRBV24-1 CATSLTGIATQYF TGTGCCACCAGCCTCACAGGGATCGCGACCCAGTACTTC
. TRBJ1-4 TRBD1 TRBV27 CASSSRQGQANEKLFF TGTGCCAGCAGTTCCCGACAGGGACAGGCTAATGAAAAACTGTTTTTT
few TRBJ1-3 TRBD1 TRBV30 CAWTGTGTSSGNTIYF TGTGCCTGGACCGGGACAGGGACAAGTAGCGGAAACACCATATATTTT
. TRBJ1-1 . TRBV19 CASSIPAGANTEAFF TGTGCCAGTAGTATTCCCGCAGGGGCGAACACTGAAGCTTTCTTT
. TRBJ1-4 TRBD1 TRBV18 CASSPQQGYSTNEKLFF TGTGCCAGCTCACCACAACAGGGGTACTCAACTAATGAAAAACTGTTTTTT
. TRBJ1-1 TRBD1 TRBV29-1 CSVAFGDRAVEAFF TGCAGCGTGGCGTTTGGGGACAGGGCCGTTGAAGCTTTCTTT